Sequencing of this T cell receptor beta chain was carried out in a study of blood T cell repertoires in COVID-19. Overall study context: Acute and convalescent COVID-19 specimens originated in the United States, Italy and Spain. T cells, B-cell-depleted T cells, or PBMCs supplied cDNA or gDNA.

Per the original data handling: Using reference gene primer amplification, nucleated cell counts were estimated. Measured with immunoSEQ multiplex PCR; TCRdb has only the in-frame clones, and not every one. For V, J and clone size, that table is used; D and trimming come from the DNA. The table shows tens of thousands of clones, with almost 90% occurring only once. The CDR3 has 14 residues. Trimming left V 3 bases short and J 4 bases short, with 10 bases between. The germline CDR1 and CDR2 sequences are SEHNR and FQNEAQ (reference sequence). The sequenced sample was peripheral blood. The sequence derives from a woman aged 80 or over with active or convalescent COVID-19. V gene TRBV7-9 combines with J gene TRBJ1-3; no reliable D call. CDR3 bases: TGTGCCAGCAGCTTGGAGCTTACCGGAAACACCATATATTTT. Translated, it gives CASSLELTGNTIYF.